Following are 23 T cell receptor beta chains from one sample sequenced in a study of a mutant IDH1 vaccine in newly diagnosed glioma listed by TCRdb under 2021. The time point label, read with the paper, signifies: week 11, during vaccination. Each vaccine dose was 300 ug of a 20-mer mutant IDH1 peptide in Montanide, given subcutaneously with topical imiquimod. The antigens these receptors bind are not known. Library method: the immunoSEQ multiplex PCR assay. The clones in this table, taken by TCRdb from immuneACCESS, are in-frame only. Not every clone is retained; where verified, under half of the shortfall comes from an unresolved V gene, and the cause of the rest is unknown. This sample is represented by 30,000 to 40,000 clones; 84% of them were singletons. Roughly 2% of the sample lies in the top ten. This specimen consisted of PBMCs, obtained from a glioma patient whose treatment included an IDH1 peptide vaccine. These receptors were taken from a man aged 35 to 55 with glioma.

The V gene is TRBV27, the J gene TRBJ1-5, with D uncertain. With 8 bases removed from V and 2 bases from J, the gap between germline ends came to 16 bases. Germline loops: CDR1 MNHEY, CDR2 SMNVEV (reference sequence). The CDR3 sequence is 15 residues long. The CDR3 DNA follows: TGTGCCAGCGCCACGACAAGGTCGGGCAATCAGCCCCAGCATTTT. The encoded protein is CASATTRSGNQPQHF.

This clone was picked up one time. The CDR3 loop is CASSTWTPTTLSGNTIYF. The CDR3, as DNA: TGTGCCAGCAGCACTTGGACACCAACCACCCTCTCTGGAAACACCATATATTTT. The chain joins TRBV9 to TRBJ1-3; D is perhaps TRBD1 (5 bases). The CDR3 has 18 residues. V lost 4 bases and J lost 0, with 20 bases in between. CDR1 is SGDLS, CDR2 YYNGEE, per germline.

This CDR3 reads CASSGYRGVGANVLTF. Here the CDR3 DNA reads TGTGCCAGTAGTGGATACAGGGGTGTTGGGGCCAACGTCCTGACTTTC. The chain uses TRBV19 and TRBJ2-6; 7 bases match TRBD1. V shed 5 bases, J shed 3 bases, and the junction held 7 bases outside the gene matches. The CDR3 consists of 16 residues. CDR1 is LNHDA, CDR2 SQIVND, per germline (reference sequence).

This clone came up once. V and J are TRBV6-1 and TRBJ2-4, with a possible D match to TRBD2 (6 bases). V lost 6 bases, J lost 3 bases, and 15 bases lay in between. Germline values: CDR1 MNHNS, CDR2 SASEGT. The length of the CDR3 is 15 residues. For the CDR3, the DNA is TGTGCCAGCAGCGCCGCCGGGGGATTCAAAAACATTCAGTACTTC. The encoded protein is CASSAAGGFKNIQYF.

This clone was observed a few times. The chain has TRBV18 and TRBJ2-5; 8 bases line up with TRBD1. CDR1 and CDR2 (germline): KGHSH, LQKENI. With V trimmed by 6 bases and J by 6 bases, 18 bases remained unmatched. This CDR3 has 17 amino acids. DNA of the CDR3: TGTGCCAGCTCCCCCTTCCCCGGACAGGGAGATGGCAAGACCCAGTACTTC. Translating it yields CASSPFPGQGDGKTQYF.

DNA of the CDR3: TGTGCCAGCAGCCAAGGGGGGGACACTGAAGCTTTCTTT. Encoded protein: CASSQGGDTEAFF. The chain recombines TRBV7-9 with TRBJ1-1; the D gene is possibly TRBD1 (6 bases). V was pared by 5 bases and J by 3 bases, with 10 bases between. Germline CDR1 and CDR2: SEHNR and FQNEAQ (reference sequence). This CDR3 spans 13 amino acids.

The rearrangement uses TRBV11-2 and TRBJ2-7; the D gene could be TRBD1 or TRBD2 (5 bases each). This CDR3 is built from 15 residues. V gave up 4 bases and J gave up 1 base, with 14 bases separating them. Germline V gene data show CDR1 as SGHAT and CDR2 as FQNNGV. CDR3 coding DNA: TGTGCCAGCAGCTCCGAGGGGAGTGGGTCCTACGAGCAGTACTTC. It yields the protein CASSSEGSGSYEQYF.

This clone was detected only a few times. This chain joins TRBV6-1 and TRBJ2-1; 13 bases agree with TRBD2. The junction had 6 bases not matched to a gene; V was cut back by 7 bases and J by 6 bases. The CDR3 runs to 15 residues. The V gene's germline CDR1 is MNHNS and CDR2 SASEGT. CDR3 DNA sequence: TGTGCCAGCAATGGACTAGCGGGAGCTGGCAATGAGCAGTTCTTC. Protein product: CASNGLAGAGNEQFF.

A few counts support this clone. V and J are TRBV7-6 and TRBJ1-2, with D hard to call. The CDR3 runs to 10 residues. Germline V gene data show CDR1 as SGHVS and CDR2 as FNYEAQ. Trimming pared 7 bases from V and 5 bases from J, leaving 5 bases between. The CDR3 DNA reads as TGTGCCAGCAAGGCTTATGGCTACACCTTC. Translation gives CASKAYGYTF.

The chain is built from TRBV7-2 and TRBJ2-7; unclear D gene. The CDR3 is 14 residues long. Trimming left V 1 base short and J 6 bases short, with 13 bases between. Germline V gives CDR1 SGHTA, CDR2 FQGNSA. CDR3 nucleotides: TGTGCCAGCAGCTTAGGGCTAGTTAGCTCCGAGCAGTACTTC. This sequence encodes CASSLGLVSSEQYF. Variable domain in full (rest from reference TRBV7-2 and TRBJ2-7): GAGVSQSPSNKVTEKGKDVELRCDPISGHTALYWYRQSLGQGLEFLIYFQGNSAPDKSGLPSDRFSAERTGGSVSTLTIQRTQQEDSAVYLCASSLGLVSSEQYFGPGTRLTVT.

This CDR3 reads CASRFAGTNSYNEQFF. CDR3 nucleotides: TGTGCCAGCAGATTCGCCGGGACAAACTCCTACAATGAGCAGTTCTTC. The chain recombines TRBV11-2 with TRBJ2-1, with D perhaps matching TRBD1 (6 bases). Per germline, CDR1 SGHAT and CDR2 FQNNGV. The CDR3 covers 16 residues. Trimming pared 6 bases from V and 0 bases from J, leaving 15 bases between.

This chain uses TRBV9 with TRBJ2-2, with 8 nucleotides matching TRBD2. J lost 5 bases, V lost 3 bases, and 6 bases had no gene match. Germline-derived CDR1 and CDR2 are SGDLS and YYNGEE. The CDR3 runs to 15 residues. Here the CDR3 reads CASSGTGLGTGELFF. The CDR3 DNA sequence: TGTGCCAGCAGCGGGACGGGACTAGGGACCGGGGAGCTGTTTTTT.

This clone was found once. J is TRBJ2-2 and V is TRBV7-2; TRBD1 is a possible D gene (6 bases). The CDR3 is 14 residues long. Trimming removed 6 bases from V and 2 bases from J, with 10 bases in between. Germline CDR1 and CDR2: SGHTA and FQGNSA. In DNA form, the CDR3 reads TGTGCCAGCAGTCAGGGGTTTAACACCGGGGAGCTGTTTTTT. It codes for CASSQGFNTGELFF.

This chain joins TRBV5-6 and TRBJ2-7, with D uncertain. V dropped 1 base and J dropped 5 bases, with 10 bases sitting between them. This CDR3 is 13 amino acids long. From germline, CDR1 is SGHDT and CDR2 YYEEEE. The CDR3 DNA reads TGTGCCAGCAGCTTGACCGGGTCCCACGAGCAGTACTTC. The encoded protein is CASSLTGSHEQYF.

V gene TRBV6-6 combines with J gene TRBJ1-2; D is unresolved. Germline CDR1 and CDR2: MNHNY and SVGAGI (reference sequence). This CDR3 contains 12 residues. V lost 6 bases to trimming and J lost 0 bases, with 5 bases between them. CDR3 nucleotide sequence: TGTGCCAGCAGAAAATCTAACTATGGCTACACCTTC. Translated, it gives CASRKSNYGYTF.

This clone has just a few counts. The V gene is TRBV19, the J gene TRBJ1-2; TRBD1 is a possible D gene (5 bases). Germline loops: CDR1 LNHDA, CDR2 SQIVND (reference sequence). Trimming removed 4 bases from V and 7 bases from J, with 10 bases in between. The length of the CDR3 is 12 residues. The CDR3 loop is CASSTGLAGYTF. For the CDR3, the DNA is TGTGCCAGTAGTACGGGACTTGCTGGCTACACCTTC.

The chain links TRBV5-6 to TRBJ2-7, with D perhaps matching TRBD2 (6 bases). V was pared by 3 bases and J by 2 bases, with 12 bases between. The V gene's germline CDR1 is SGHDT and CDR2 YYEEEE. This CDR3 has 14 residues. For the CDR3, the DNA is TGTGCCAGCAGCTCGGGACTTCTAACCTACGAGCAGTACTTC. Translated, it gives CASSSGLLTYEQYF.

This sequence joins TRBV14 and TRBJ2-1; D uncertain. V gave up 4 bases and J gave up 7 bases, with 8 bases separating them. CDR1 and CDR2 from the germline V gene are SGHDN and FVKESK. CDR3 length: 12 amino acids. CDR3 loop: CASSLSSNEQFF. In DNA, the CDR3 is TGTGCCAGCAGCCTCAGCTCAAATGAGCAGTTCTTC.

This clone was seen a few times. The chain has TRBV4-2 and TRBJ1-2, with D uncertain. In germline, CDR1 is LGHNA, CDR2 YNFKEQ. Trimming stripped 1 base from V and 7 bases from J, with 16 bases between. The CDR3 is made up of 15 amino acids. The CDR3 loop is CASSQGRVRSAGYTF. The CDR3 DNA is TGTGCCAGCAGCCAAGGACGAGTCAGATCGGCTGGCTACACCTTC.

V and J are TRBV7-3 and TRBJ2-3; D is perhaps TRBD2 (6 bases). The germline gives CDR1 SGHTA, CDR2 FQGTGA. The CDR3 totals 13 residues. V lost 5 bases and J lost 4, with 10 bases in between. CDR3 sequence reads: CASSRWEADTQYF. Written as DNA, the CDR3 is TGTGCCAGCAGCCGGTGGGAGGCAGATACGCAGTATTTT.

V gene TRBV2 combines with J gene TRBJ1-4, with D unresolved. From germline, CDR1 is SNHLY and CDR2 FYNNEI. Trimming left V 4 bases short and J 12 bases short, with 12 bases between. The CDR3 has 12 residues. CDR3 protein: CASSGAGEELFF. In DNA form, the CDR3 reads TGTGCCAGCAGTGGAGCCGGCGAGGAACTGTTTTTT.

The genes are TRBV2 and TRBJ2-7; D ambiguous. The germline V gene encodes CDR1 SNHLY and CDR2 FYNNEI. This CDR3 has 12 residues. The ends were cut back, 8 bases at V and 6 bases at J, with 14 bases in the middle. The CDR3 coding sequence is TGTGCCAGCCGAAGGATCGAGGCCGAGCAGTACTTC. This encodes CASRRIEAEQYF. Full variable domain (remainder filled in from reference TRBV2 and TRBJ2-7): EPEVTQTPSHQVTQMGQEVILRCVPISNHLYFYWYRQILGQKVEFLVSFYNNEISEKSEIFDDQFSVERPDGSNFTLKIRSTKLEDSAMYFCASRRIEAEQYFGPGTRLTVT.

The chain carries TRBV6-5 and TRBJ1-2; a possible D gene is TRBD1 (5 bases). Germline lookup yields CDR1 MNHEY and CDR2 SVGAGI. V was shortened by 10 bases and J by 2 bases, with 20 bases between the two germline ends. The length of the CDR3 is 15 residues. The CDR3 region is CATARDGFDNYGYTF. The CDR3 DNA reads TGTGCCACCGCCCGGGACGGGTTTGACAACTATGGCTACACCTTC.